The subject of this entry is one TCR beta chain. The antigen remains undetermined. Donor samples were obtained from healthy Caucasian individuals from Russia, aged 6 to 90. The entry originates in a study of blood T cells in healthy people across ages. For the study at large: Capturing about one barcoded beta molecule per two T cells was achieved by template switching.

The ends lost 3 bases at V and 11 bases at J; junction bases unmatched: 12. The length of the CDR3 is 15 residues. The germline V gene has CDR1 SGHAT and CDR2 FQNNGV. The use of a sample-barcoded 5' primer and a J-beta primer mix characterized a second PCR of 7 to 11 cycles. TCRdb independently ran MiXCR on the 5' RACE reads; one entry per CDR3 protein. The repertoire holds 720,000 or so distinct CDR3 sequences, 35% to 50% seen once, with around 32% in the top ten. Overall study results and limits: Expanded clonotype shifts may have been confounded, as the donors had an unknown CMV status. As age increased, TCR beta diversity per million T cells fell in a roughly linear fashion.

Specimen: blood. This TCR was recovered from a man older than 75 in good health. The V gene is TRBV11-2, the J gene TRBJ2-5, with 10 bases identical to TRBD2. CDR3 loop: CASSFSGGTYNEQYF. The CDR3 DNA reads TGTGCCAGCAGCTTTAGCGGGGGGACATACAATGAGCAGTACTTC.